Listed below are T cell receptor beta chains from one sample, sequenced in a study of shared clonotypes between healthy human individuals. Profiling relied on immunoSEQ multiplex PCR, and the TCRdb table lists in-frame clones only, not all of them. The table shows roughly 2.5 million clones, with just over 90% occurring only once. Sequenced material: naive CD4+ T cells sorted from blood. All receptors come from a man aged 18-30 years in good health. CDR3s include the opening cysteine and the closing phenylalanine or tryptophan. A D gene is named only where the DNA matches it firmly. Clone sizes are given selectively: once, few, many, or a class where the clone is expanded.

>.|TRBJ2-7|TRBV5-8|.
TGTGCCAGCGACCAGGGGGGGGTTCGGCAGTACTTC
CASDQGGVRQYF
>.|TRBJ1-2|TRBV9|TRBD1
TGTGCCAGCAGGCCCGACGACAGGGCGAGCTATGGCTACACCTTC
CASRPDDRASYGYTF
>.|TRBJ2-7|TRBV6-5|.
TGTGCCAGCAGTTCTAGCGCCGGGCACTCCTACGAGCAGTACTTC
CASSSSAGHSYEQYF
>.|TRBJ2-3|TRBV11-2|.
TGTGCCAGCAGCCAGCGTAATACGCAGTATTTT
CASSQRNTQYF
>.|TRBJ2-4|TRBV2|.
TGTGCCAGCAGTGACGGGACAATAGCCAAAAACATTCAGTACTTC
CASSDGTIAKNIQYF
>.|TRBJ2-3|TRBV11-2|TRBD2
TGTGCCAGCAGCTTAGACAGCGGGGGAGAGAGCACAGATACGCAGTATTTT
CASSLDSGGESTDTQYF
>few|TRBJ1-2|TRBV19|.
TGTGCCAGTAGTATATGGGCTCGTGGGGACGGCTACACCTTC
CASSIWARGDGYTF
>.|TRBJ2-5|TRBV10-3|TRBD2
TGTGCCATCAGCCCCAACCTAGCGGGAGGGGAGACCCAGTACTTC
CAISPNLAGGETQYF
>.|TRBJ1-5|TRBV5-1|.
TGCGCCAGCAGCTTGAACGATCAGCCCCAGCATTTT
CASSLNDQPQHF
>.|TRBJ1-5|TRBV27|TRBD1
TGTGCCAGCAGCAGGGGGGGCAATCAGCCCCAGCATTTT
CASSRGGNQPQHF
>.|TRBJ2-7|TRBV19|TRBD1
TGTGCCAGTAGTATAGATCGGACAGGGGGCGAAGACGAGCAGTACTTC
CASSIDRTGGEDEQYF
>.|TRBJ2-2|TRBV2|.
TGTGCCAGCGCGGGCTTGGGGGCCGGGGAGCTGTTTTTT
CASAGLGAGELFF
>.|TRBJ2-2|TRBV6-5|.
TGTGCCAGCAGTTACTCAGGGGGGGAGCTGTTTTTT
CASSYSGGELFF
>.|TRBJ2-7|TRBV10-3|.
TGTGCCATCAGTGAGTCTGGGGGGCAATTCTACGAGCAGTACTTC
CAISESGGQFYEQYF
>.|TRBJ2-5|TRBV28|.
TGTGCCAGCAGCCAATTGAGGGAGACCCAGTACTTC
CASSQLRETQYF
>.|TRBJ2-5|TRBV4-2|.
TGTGCCAGCAGCCAGGCCTCAGATCAATACCAAGAGACCCAGTACTTC
CASSQASDQYQETQYF
>.|TRBJ1-2|TRBV19|.
TGTGCCAGTAGCACCACAGGTTTTAAAGGCTACACCTTC
CASSTTGFKGYTF
>.|TRBJ1-5|TRBV5-6|.
TGTGCCAGCAGCTGGGGGAGGAATCAGCCCCAGCATTTT
CASSWGRNQPQHF